These T cell receptor beta chains were read from a single sample in a study of CD8+CD57+ T cells in acquired aplastic anemia. TCRdb re-called the reads through MiXCR, storing one row per CDR3 protein. The profile shows 75,000 to 90,000 distinct CDR3 sequences, about 45% of them singletons. Sequencing was done on a sample of sorted CD4+, CD8+, or CD8+CD57+ T cells (not recorded which) from PBMCs. The source is a human donor in good health, serving as a control. Both conserved end residues are part of each CDR3. D genes are given only for firm matches. Expanded clones get a size class; other rows say once, few or many, or leave the size out.

size: .
J: TRBJ2-2
V: TRBV2
D: .
CDR3: CASSEATTGSGELFF
DNA: TGTGCCAGCAGTGAAGCGACTACGGGCAGCGGGGAGCTGTTTTTT

size: .
J: TRBJ2-5
V: TRBV11-2
D: .
CDR3: CASSIRGYNQETQYF
DNA: TGTGCCAGCAGCATCCGAGGGTACAACCAAGAGACCCAGTACTTC

size: many
J: TRBJ1-1
V: TRBV9
D: .
CDR3: CASSVGVSNEAFF
DNA: TGTGCCAGCAGCGTAGGGGTCAGCAATGAAGCTTTCTTT

size: .
J: TRBJ2-7
V: TRBV6-1
D: .
CDR3: CASREEGFSYEQYF
DNA: TGTGCCAGCAGAGAAGAGGGCTTCTCCTACGAGCAGTACTTC

size: few
J: TRBJ1-1
V: TRBV6-1
D: .
CDR3: CASRIYMNTEAFF
DNA: TGTGCCAGCAGGATCTACATGAACACTGAGGCTTTCTTT

size: .
J: TRBJ1-2
V: TRBV29-1
D: TRBD1
CDR3: CSARDRVVNGYTF
DNA: TGCAGCGCGCGGGACAGGGTGGTTAATGGCTACACCTTC

size: many
J: TRBJ1-2
V: TRBV9
D: .
CDR3: CASSGSQDYGYTF
DNA: TGTGCCAGCAGCGGCTCCCAGGACTATGGCTACACCTTC

size: .
J: TRBJ2-7
V: TRBV19
D: TRBD1
CDR3: CASSIGDRAYEQYF
DNA: TGTGCCAGTAGTATAGGGGACAGGGCCTACGAGCAGTACTTC

size: many
J: TRBJ1-1
V: TRBV2
D: .
CDR3: CASSVLGMNTEAFF
DNA: TGTGCCAGCAGTGTCTTGGGCATGAACACTGAAGCTTTCTTT

size: many
J: TRBJ1-2
V: TRBV20-1
D: .
CDR3: CSARDSGQNYGYTF
DNA: TGCAGTGCTAGAGATTCAGGACAGAACTATGGCTACACCTTC

size: .
J: TRBJ2-3
V: TRBV25-1
D: .
CDR3: CASSGGTASTDTQYF
DNA: TGTGCCAGCAGTGGCGGGACGGCCAGCACAGATACGCAGTATTTT

size: .
J: TRBJ2-5
V: TRBV2
D: .
CDR3: CAISVREKDGTQYF
DNA: TGTGCCATCAGCGTCCGGGAGAAGGACGGGACCCAGTACTTC

size: many
J: TRBJ2-7
V: TRBV7-9
D: TRBD1
CDR3: CASSPTGGASYEQYF
DNA: TGTGCCAGCAGCCCGACAGGGGGCGCATCCTACGAGCAGTACTTC

size: .
J: TRBJ1-1
V: TRBV29-1
D: .
CDR3: CSAQGNTEAFF
DNA: TGCAGCGCACAGGGGAACACTGAAGCTTTCTTT

size: many
J: TRBJ1-1
V: TRBV12-3/TRBV12-4
D: .
CDR3: CASSFASSEAFF
DNA: TGTGCCAGCAGTTTCGCTTCGTCTGAAGCTTTCTTT

size: .
J: TRBJ1-3
V: TRBV25-1
D: .
CDR3: CASSVSGGRNTIYF
DNA: TGTGCCAGCAGTGTCTCGGGAGGCCGAAACACCATATATTTT

size: .
J: TRBJ2-3
V: TRBV19
D: .
CDR3: CASREQGGGTQYF
DNA: TGTGCCAGTAGGGAACAGGGGGGGGGTACGCAGTATTTT

size: many
J: TRBJ2-2
V: TRBV24-1
D: TRBD1
CDR3: CATSVPQGTLNTGELFF
DNA: TGTGCCACCAGTGTCCCACAGGGGACCCTAAACACCGGGGAGCTGTTTTTT

size: few
J: TRBJ2-7
V: TRBV19
D: TRBD1
CDR3: CAWGRDSRSYEQYF
DNA: TGTGCCTGGGGCCGGGACAGTCGCTCCTACGAGCAGTACTTC

size: .
J: TRBJ2-3
V: TRBV25-1
D: TRBD2
CDR3: CASSPQLAGKNTQYF
DNA: TGTGCCAGCAGTCCCCAGCTAGCGGGGAAGAATACGCAGTATTTT

size: .
J: TRBJ1-1
V: TRBV15
D: .
CDR3: CATSFRTGRNTEAFF
DNA: TGTGCCACCAGCTTCCGCACGGGCAGGAACACTGAAGCTTTCTTT

size: .
J: TRBJ1-6
V: TRBV10-3
D: TRBD1
CDR3: CAIRNGTGSPLHF
DNA: TGTGCCATCAGGAACGGGACAGGCTCACCCCTCCACTTT

size: .
J: TRBJ2-1
V: TRBV11-2
D: .
CDR3: CASSLGERLSSYNEQFF
DNA: TGTGCCAGCAGCTTAGGGGAGCGGTTAAGCTCCTACAATGAGCAGTTCTTC

size: many
J: TRBJ2-3
V: TRBV25-1
D: TRBD1
CDR3: CASSSEAGQGSTDTQYF
DNA: TGTGCCAGCAGCTCCGAGGCGGGACAGGGAAGCACAGATACGCAGTATTTT

size: .
J: TRBJ1-1
V: TRBV10-1
D: .
CDR3: CASSLGNGEWFSEALF
DNA: TGTGCCAGCAGCTTAGGCAATGGGGAGTGGTTTTCTGAAGCTCTCTTT

size: .
J: TRBJ2-5
V: TRBV20-1
D: TRBD2
CDR3: CSAPSTSGRQETQYF
DNA: TGCAGTGCTCCAAGTACTAGCGGGAGGCAAGAGACCCAGTACTTC

size: many
J: TRBJ1-2
V: TRBV30
D: TRBD1
CDR3: CASGQSYGYTF
DNA: TGTGCCTCGGGACAGAGCTATGGCTACACCTTC